The 8 T cell receptor beta chains given below trace back to one sample, sequenced in a study of blood T cell repertoires in COVID-19. The assay was immunoSEQ multiplex PCR, and TCRdb's table has in-frame clones only and misses some. The sample carries around 140,000 clones, roughly 82% recorded once. What was sequenced was peripheral blood. The receptor set was obtained from a man aged 55 to 70 with active or convalescent COVID-19.

This clone was observed many times. V gene TRBV20-1 combines with J gene TRBJ1-2, with D uncertain. V lost 3 bases to trimming and J lost 4 bases, with 6 bases between them. The germline V gene encodes CDR1 DFQATT and CDR2 SNEGSKA (reference sequence). The CDR3 contains 11 residues. The CDR3 region is CSARAGYGYTF. The CDR3 DNA sequence: TGCAGTGCTAGGGCTGGCTATGGCTACACCTTC.

This chain joins TRBV5-1 and TRBJ1-4; D ambiguous. Germline CDR1 and CDR2: SGHRS and YFSETQ. Trimming took 0 bases from V and 10 from J, leaving 4 bases between them. The length of the CDR3 is 11 residues. The CDR3 DNA follows: TGCGCCAGCAGCTTGGAGAGAAAACTGTTTTTT. Translated: CASSLERKLFF. The entire variable domain, with the rest obtained from reference TRBV5-1 and TRBJ1-4, is as follows: KAGVTQTPRYLIKTRGQQVTLSCSPISGHRSVSWYQQTPGQGLQFLFEYFSETQRNKGNFPGRFSGRQFSNSRSEMNVSTLELGDSALYLCASSLERKLFFGSGTQLSVL.

A single count supports this clone. The J gene is TRBJ2-7, the V gene TRBV11-3, with 10 bases aligning to TRBD2. The CDR3 runs 15 residues. CDR1 and CDR2 from the germline V gene are SGHNT and YENEEA. J gave up 1 base and V 5 bases, and 5 bases lay outside the gene matches. CDR3 bases: TGTGCCAGCAGCCCAGGGACTAGCGCTTCCTACGAGCAGTACGTC. Its translation: CASSPGTSASYEQYV.

This chain links TRBV9 with TRBJ2-1; 7 bases are a match to TRBD2. Germline-derived CDR1 and CDR2 are SGDLS and YYNGEE. The CDR3 totals 15 residues. Trimming took 0 bases from V and 5 from J; bases not matched to a gene: 5. Written as DNA, the CDR3 is TGTGCCAGCAGCGTAGGGGAGGGCCTGAACAATGAGCAGTTCTTC. Translated: CASSVGEGLNNEQFF.

The rearrangement uses TRBV6-5 and TRBJ1-5, with TRBD1 matching 8 bases. The V and J ends lost 0 bases and 6 bases, in that order; junction bases with no gene match: 4. This CDR3 spans 15 amino acids. The germline CDR1 and CDR2 sequences are MNHEY and SVGAGI. CDR3 amino acids: CASSYSFTGGQPQHF. CDR3 nucleotide sequence: TGTGCCAGCAGTTACTCCTTCACAGGGGGTCAGCCCCAGCATTTT.

V is TRBV27 and J is TRBJ1-1; a possible D gene is TRBD1 (6 bases). Germline V gene sequence: CDR1 MNHEY, CDR2 SMNVEV (reference sequence). The V and J ends lost 10 bases and 10 bases respectively, with 19 bases between them. The CDR3 covers 12 residues. This CDR3 is CATRGAGWIAFF. The CDR3 coding sequence is TGTGCCACCCGGGGGGCAGGGTGGATAGCTTTCTTT.

J is TRBJ1-4 and V is TRBV12-3 or TRBV12-4; D is possibly TRBD1 (5 bases). The V and J ends lost 10 bases and 8 bases respectively, with 11 bases between them. This CDR3 comprises 11 residues. The CDR3 loop reads CATGRGEKLFF. The CDR3 region has the DNA TGTGCCACCGGACGGGGGGAAAAACTGTTTTTT.

The chain carries TRBV6-5 and TRBJ1-2; the match to TRBD1 covers 9 bases. The V gene end was trimmed by 6 bases and the J gene end by 3 bases; junction bases not matched to a gene: 5. The CDR3 contains 14 residues. Germline V CDR1 and CDR2: MNHEY, SVGAGI. The CDR3 loop is CASRLGQGDYGYTF. DNA of the CDR3: TGTGCCAGCAGATTGGGACAGGGTGACTATGGCTACACCTTC.